The T cell receptor (beta chain) under discussion was sequenced for a study of T cell responses to AZD1222 COVID-19 vaccine. Study information: It was second doses at about 4 or about 12 weeks that were pooled.

The CDR3 contains 18 residues. Losses at the gene ends were 3 bases for V and 3 bases for J; bases not matched to a gene: 17. The V gene's germline CDR1 is DFQATT and CDR2 SNEGSKA (reference sequence). Regarding this clone: Its target is unknown.

The repertoire was sequenced with immunoSEQ multiplex PCR; TCRdb's copy has only in-frame clones and lacks some. The sample records more than 85,000 clones, more than 70% being singletons. Points from the study as a whole: Baseline seropositivity characterized only a handful of AZD1222 recipients. Clonal diversity may have been underestimated, and the donors were mostly white British, with more females than males. Targeting of unmutated variant regions was reportedly seen in nearly half of spike-specific TCRs.

The TCR comes from an adult in good health. The sample in question was peripheral blood, obtained on day 0 of AZD1222 vaccination. V is TRBV20-1 and J is TRBJ2-3, with TRBD1 matching over 8 bases. CDR3 protein: CSASVQGAQVIWTDTQYF. CDR3 DNA: TGCAGTGCTAGTGTCCAGGGGGCGCAGGTCATATGGACAGATACGCAGTATTTT.